The 31 T cell receptor beta chains below come from one sample, sequenced in a study of blood T cells in healthy people across ages. Through a sample-barcoded 5' primer and a J-beta primer mix, a second PCR was run for roughly 6 to 12 cycles. TCRdb used MiXCR to reprocess the 5' RACE reads, holding one entry per CDR3 protein. The profile shows some 1,800,000 distinct CDR3 sequences, about two fifths of them singletons. The sample comprised blood. These receptors all stem from a human donor in good health.

The table lists this clonotype with a few counts. This sequence joins TRBV7-9 and TRBJ2-3, with 8 bases that match TRBD2. This CDR3 has 17 residues. In germline, CDR1 is SEHNR, CDR2 FQNEAQ (reference sequence). The V segment lost 6 bases and the J segment 0 bases; nucleotides outside the gene matches: 11. The CDR3 region is CASSSPSERGSTDTQYF. CDR3 DNA: TGTGCCAGCAGTTCCCCCTCCGAGCGGGGGAGCACAGATACGCAGTATTTT.

The chain recombines TRBV9 with TRBJ1-6; D is possibly TRBD1 (6 bases). Per the germline V gene, CDR1 is SGDLS and CDR2 is YYNGEE. The CDR3 contains 15 residues. The ends were cut back, 3 bases at V and 10 bases at J, with 17 bases in the middle. CDR3 protein: CASSGTAGLGSPLHF. The CDR3 coding sequence is TGTGCCAGCAGCGGGACAGCGGGCCTTGGATCACCCCTCCACTTT.

The DNA for the CDR3 is TGCAGCGTTCTATCCCCAGGGAGTCGGGGCTACACCTTC. Residues: CSVLSPGSRGYTF. This chain links TRBV29-1 with TRBJ1-2; possibly TRBD1 for D (5 bases). Per the germline V gene, CDR1 is SQVTM and CDR2 is ANQGSEA. The CDR3 extends over 13 amino acids. Trimming pared 5 bases from V and 8 bases from J, leaving 18 bases between.

This clonotype was counted only a few times. The V and J genes are TRBV12-3 or TRBV12-4 and TRBJ2-1; 8 nucleotides line up with TRBD2. CDR3 size: 15 residues. The ends lost 5 bases at V and 4 bases at J; junction bases unmatched: 7. CDR3 sequence: CASSLRIAGYNEQFF. CDR3 coding DNA: TGTGCCAGCAGTCTAAGAATAGCGGGGTACAATGAGCAGTTCTTC.

In its sample, this clonotype was seen a few times. This chain uses TRBV7-2 with TRBJ2-5; 9 positions agree with TRBD1. Germline CDR1 SGHTA, CDR2 FQGNSA. The CDR3 has 14 amino acids. The V gene end was trimmed by 5 bases and the J gene end by 4 bases; junction bases not matched to a gene: 5. For the CDR3, the DNA is TGTGCCAGCAGCAAACAGGGGGCGAGAGAGACCCAGTACTTC. Protein: CASSKQGARETQYF.

CDR3 in amino acids: CASSGDLPGEQFF. For the CDR3, the DNA is TGCGCCAGCAGCGGGGACCTCCCTGGTGAGCAGTTCTTC. The chain carries TRBV5-1 and TRBJ2-1; D is perhaps TRBD1 or TRBD2 (5 bases each). This CDR3 spans 13 amino acids. Germline V lookup: CDR1 SGHRS, CDR2 YFSETQ. V was trimmed by 4 bases and J by 9 bases, leaving 14 bases between them. The full variable domain, its missing parts supplied by reference TRBV5-1 and TRBJ2-1, is KAGVTQTPRYLIKTRGQQVTLSCSPISGHRSVSWYQQTPGQGLQFLFEYFSETQRNKGNFPGRFSGRQFSNSRSEMNVSTLELGDSALYLCASSGDLPGEQFFGPGTRLTVL.

For this clonotype: Here the CDR3 omits its conserved ending phenylalanine or tryptophan, so a read error is the likely source. The rearrangement uses TRBV28 and TRBJ2-1; no clear D. The CDR3 has 13 residues. In germline, CDR1 is MDHEN, CDR2 SYDVKM. V was shortened by 9 bases and J by 0 bases, with 9 bases between the two germline ends. CDR3 region: CASKGSSYNEQFL. CDR3 bases: TGTGCCAGTAAGGGATCCTCCTACAATGAGCAGTTCCTC.

The V call is TRBV19, the J call TRBJ2-5, with D perhaps being TRBD1 or TRBD2 (5 bases each). The J call is uncertain, as TRBJ2-7 better fits the DNA end. The CDR3 is 12 residues long. Germline V gene data show CDR1 as LNHDA and CDR2 as SQIVND (reference sequence). The chain's CDR3 is CASVGDSYEQYF. CDR3 nucleotides: TGTGCCAGTGTGGGGGACTCCTACGAGCAGTACTTC.

This clonotype appeared a few times. The rearrangement links TRBV7-2 to TRBJ1-5; 7 bases agree with TRBD1. The CDR3 is 14 residues long. V was pared by 5 bases and J by 7 bases, with 8 bases of the junction left unmatched. Germline CDR1 and CDR2: SGHTA and FQGNSA. In DNA, the CDR3 is TGTGCCAGCAGCCTCCCGGGCAGGGGGCAGCCCCAGCATTTT. This encodes CASSLPGRGQPQHF.

The V and J genes are TRBV20-1 and TRBJ2-1; TRBD1 matches 11 bases. CDR1 and CDR2 from the germline V gene are DFQATT and SNEGSKA (reference sequence). The CDR3 has 14 amino acids. V was pared by 6 bases and J by 7 bases, with 8 bases of the junction left unmatched. CDR3 protein: CSAYRDRGRNEQFF. CDR3 sequence (DNA): TGCAGTGCCTACCGGGACAGGGGGAGGAATGAGCAGTTCTTC.

The V gene is TRBV18, the J gene TRBJ2-7; D may be TRBD2 (5 bases). CDR3 length equals 13 residues. Germline V lookup: CDR1 KGHSH, CDR2 LQKENI. Trimming cost V 3 bases and J 5 bases, with 11 bases left between them. The CDR3 DNA sequence: TGTGCCAGCTCACCCTTGAGCGGTGACGAGCAGTACTTC. As protein: CASSPLSGDEQYF.

A note on this clonotype: A much larger clonotype is one base distant, so this may be a read error. This sequence joins TRBV15 and TRBJ2-7; D is uncertain. This CDR3 contains 13 residues. Germline-derived CDR1 and CDR2 are LNHNV and YYDKDF (reference sequence). The CDR3, as DNA: TGTGCCGCCAGCAGAGATGGGGTCTACGAGCAGTACTTC. Amino acids: CAASRDGVYEQYF.

This sequence joins TRBV4-2 and TRBJ2-1; 10 nucleotides agree with TRBD1. The germline V gene has CDR1 LGHNA and CDR2 YNFKEQ. There are 17 residues in the CDR3. The J segment lost 0 bases and the V segment lost 1 base, leaving 3 bases of the junction unmatched. The DNA for the CDR3 is TGTGCCAGCAGCCAAGGGAGGGACAGGGGCTCCTACAATGAGCAGTTCTTC. Residues: CASSQGRDRGSYNEQFF.

The V and J genes are TRBV7-2 and TRBJ2-1, with D possibly being TRBD1 (6 bases). The germline CDR1 and CDR2 sequences are SGHTA and FQGNSA. Trimming stripped 2 bases from V and 3 bases from J, with 14 bases between. The CDR3 totals 16 residues. CDR3 coding DNA: TGTGCCAGCAGCTTAAACGCAGGGGTCCTCTACAATGAGCAGTTCTTC. This encodes CASSLNAGVLYNEQFF.

Concerning this clonotype: A much larger clone differs by one base, so this may be a read error. The CDR3 DNA follows: TGTGCCAGCTCACCACCAGGGGGCTCTGGGGCCAACGTCCGGACTTTC. Protein: CASSPPGGSGANVRTF. This rearrangement joins TRBV18 to TRBJ2-6, with 7 bases fitting TRBD1. This CDR3 has 16 amino acids. Germline CDR1 and CDR2: KGHSH and LQKENI.

The chain is built from TRBV11-2 and TRBJ2-6; 7 bases line up with TRBD1. The V gene end was trimmed by 4 bases and the J gene end by 0 bases; junction bases not matched to a gene: 15. The CDR3 spans 20 residues. Germline CDR1 reads SGHAT; CDR2 reads FQNNGV. The CDR3 DNA reads TGTGCCAGCAGCTCCATACTAAGACAGGGATCTTACTCTGGGGCCAACGTCCTGACTTTC. Protein product: CASSSILRQGSYSGANVLTF.

The rearrangement links TRBV7-2 to TRBJ1-4; D ambiguous. V was trimmed by 8 bases and J by 12 bases, leaving 19 bases between them. This CDR3 is built from 13 residues. Germline values: CDR1 SGHTA, CDR2 FQGNSA. CDR3 nucleotides: TGTGCCAGCGGCCTGGACGCCTCTGGGGAACTGTTTTTT. Translating it yields CASGLDASGELFF.

This clonotype was observed a few times. The chain links TRBV28 to TRBJ1-1, with D unresolved. The CDR3 extends over 14 amino acids. Germline values: CDR1 MDHEN, CDR2 SYDVKM. V lost 1 base and J 1 base, leaving 7 bases between the germline ends. The CDR3 is CASSLYAGNTEAFF. The CDR3 nucleotides are TGTGCCAGCAGTTTATATGCAGGGAACACTGAAGCTTTCTTT.

The table lists this clonotype with a few counts. The J gene is TRBJ2-7, the V gene TRBV15; 10 bases are shared with TRBD1. The V segment lost 0 bases and the J segment 3 bases; nucleotides outside the gene matches: 2. The germline gives CDR1 LNHNV, CDR2 YYDKDF (reference sequence). The CDR3 contains 15 residues. CDR3 sequence: CATSRERTGGYEQYF. CDR3 nucleotides: TGTGCCACCAGCAGAGAGAGGACAGGGGGCTACGAGCAGTACTTC.

The CDR3 nucleotides are TGTGCCAGCAGTTTATCGATAACGGGGACAGGGGATGAGCAGTTCTTC. Amino acid sequence: CASSLSITGTGDEQFF. The rearrangement links TRBV27 to TRBJ2-1; 10 nucleotides agree with TRBD1. The CDR3 runs 16 residues. V was pared by 0 bases and J by 8 bases, with 7 bases of the junction left unmatched. From germline, CDR1 is MNHEY and CDR2 SMNVEV (reference sequence).

The chain links TRBV6-5 to TRBJ1-4; D is uncertain. CDR3 length equals 14 residues. Between the trimmed V and J ends, which lost 6 bases and 6 bases, there was a span of 14 bases. Germline-derived CDR1 and CDR2 are MNHEY and SVGAGI. The CDR3 is CASRTWSNDEKLFF. The CDR3 DNA is TGTGCCAGCAGAACATGGAGTAACGATGAAAAACTGTTTTTT.

The chain combines TRBV5-6 with TRBJ2-5; 9 nucleotides line up with TRBD1. After removal of 3 bases from V and 5 bases from J, the junction contained 8 bases not matched to a gene. Germline CDR1 and CDR2: SGHDT and YYEEEE. CDR3 length equals 15 residues. DNA for the CDR3: TGTGCCAGCAGCTCCGGCGGACAGGGGTATGAGACCCAGTACTTC. Encoded protein: CASSSGGQGYETQYF.

The V gene is TRBV7-2, the J gene TRBJ1-2; maybe TRBD1 (5 bases). The V gene lost 2 bases and the J gene lost 4 bases, with 11 bases spanning the gap. This CDR3 spans 14 amino acids. Germline V gene lookup returns CDR1 SGHTA and CDR2 FQGNSA. The CDR3 protein is CASSLNGDSYGYTF. The CDR3 DNA reads as TGTGCCAGCAGCTTAAATGGGGACTCCTATGGCTACACCTTC.

The chain is built from TRBV3-1 and TRBJ2-3, with D possibly TRBD2 on 5 matching bases. The germline V and J ends were trimmed by 1 base and 7 bases, with 15 bases remaining between them. CDR1 is LGHDT and CDR2 is YNNKEL in the germline V gene (reference sequence). This CDR3 region has 15 residues. As DNA, the CDR3 is TGTGCCAGCAGCCAAGTTAGCGTAGGAATTTATACGCAGTATTTT. The encoded protein is CASSQVSVGIYTQYF.

This clonotype appeared a few times. The chain couples TRBV20-1 to TRBJ2-5; TRBD1 aligns across 10 bases. Germline V gene data show CDR1 as DFQATT and CDR2 as SNEGSKA (reference sequence). There are 14 residues in the CDR3. V gave up 1 base and J gave up 4 bases; unmatched junction bases: 3. DNA of the CDR3: TGCAGTGCTAGAGCGGGGACAGGGGTAGAGACCCAGTACTTC. It yields the protein CSARAGTGVETQYF.

Only a few counts were recorded for this clonotype. V is TRBV6-6 and J is TRBJ2-5; D is unresolved. This CDR3 has 13 residues. Germline V CDR1 and CDR2: MNHNY, SVGAGI (reference sequence). V gave up 11 bases and J gave up 9 bases, with 22 bases separating them. CDR3 loop: CAARLTLKDPQYF. The CDR3 DNA is TGTGCCGCAAGGCTTACCCTAAAGGACCCCCAGTACTTC.

This clonotype was detected only a few times. This chain connects TRBV2 to TRBJ2-1, with D maybe TRBD2 (7 bases). This CDR3 contains 13 residues. V dropped 6 bases and J dropped 8 bases, with 14 bases sitting between them. Per the germline V gene, CDR1 is SNHLY and CDR2 is FYNNEI. The CDR3 sequence: CASRTTGGHEQFF. The CDR3 DNA reads TGTGCCAGCAGGACGACGGGGGGCCATGAGCAGTTCTTC.

This sequence joins TRBV7-2 and TRBJ1-6; TRBD1 matches 8 bases. The CDR3 totals 15 residues. The J segment lost 8 bases and the V segment lost 5 bases, leaving 8 bases of the junction unmatched. Germline CDR1 SGHTA, CDR2 FQGNSA. For the CDR3, the DNA is TGTGCCAGCAGCCTAACTACAGGGGGTTATTCACCCCTCCACTTT. Its translation is CASSLTTGGYSPLHF. The full variable domain, completed using reference TRBV7-2 and TRBJ1-6, is GAGVSQSPSNKVTEKGKDVELRCDPISGHTALYWYRQSLGQGLEFLIYFQGNSAPDKSGLPSDRFSAERTGGSVSTLTIQRTQQEDSAVYLCASSLTTGGYSPLHFGNGTRLTVT.

The chain recombines TRBV2 with TRBJ2-7, with D tentatively TRBD2 (6 bases). Germline V gene lookup returns CDR1 SNHLY and CDR2 FYNNEI. This CDR3 is built from 16 residues. V was pared by 2 bases and J by 0 bases, with 14 bases between. Here the CDR3 DNA reads TGTGCCAGCAGTGAATTTAGGCGGGGCTCCTCCTACGAGCAGTACTTC. Protein product: CASSEFRRGSSYEQYF.

This clonotype came up a few times. The chain employs TRBV7-9 and TRBJ1-2; D is perhaps TRBD1 (6 bases). V lost 3 bases and J 8 bases, leaving 19 bases between the germline ends. The CDR3 is 15 amino acids. In germline, CDR1 is SEHNR, CDR2 FQNEAQ (reference sequence). Here the CDR3 DNA reads TGTGCCAGCAGCTTGTCTGGGGGCGTAAATCAAGGCTACACCTTC. It specifies CASSLSGGVNQGYTF.

This clonotype occurred a few times. The chain has TRBV29-1 and TRBJ2-1, with TRBD1 matching 7 bases. Germline V gives CDR1 SQVTM, CDR2 ANQGSEA. The CDR3 has 13 residues. V gave up 2 bases and J gave up 9 bases; unmatched junction bases: 7. The CDR3 loop reads CSVERGPVTEQFF. For the CDR3, the DNA is TGCAGCGTTGAAAGGGGGCCAGTTACTGAGCAGTTCTTC.